This TCR beta chain was observed in a study of blood T cell repertoires in COVID-19. For the study at large: The United States, Italy and Spain were the sources of the acute and convalescent COVID-19 samples. T cells, B-cell-depleted T cells, or PBMCs provided the cDNA or gDNA that served as material.

In the original processing: For nucleated cells, counts were estimated from reference gene primer amplification. Assay: immunoSEQ multiplex PCR; the TCRdb copy retains only in-frame clones and omits some. V, J and clone size are taken as reported in that table, and D and trimming were inferred from the DNA itself. The sample lists 70,000 to 75,000 clones, around 81% seen once, with approximately 22% in the top ten. From germline, CDR1 is LNHDA and CDR2 SQIVND (reference sequence). V dropped 4 bases and J dropped 4; count of bases not matched to a gene: 8. CDR3 size: 18 residues. The gene calls are TRBV19 and TRBJ2-3; 16 bases agree with TRBD2. The sequenced material came from peripheral blood. The receptor's source is a woman in her seventies with acute or convalescent COVID-19. Here the CDR3 DNA reads TGTGCCAGTAGTAAACCCGGGACTAGCGGGAGGGCCGCAGATACGCAGTATTTT. Its protein product is CASSKPGTSGRAADTQYF.